Following are 23 T cell receptor beta chains from one sample sequenced in a study of shared clonotypes between healthy human individuals (dated by TCRdb to the early 2020s). Receptor libraries were prepared by the immunoSEQ multiplex PCR assay. Drawn from immuneACCESS, this table holds only the in-frame rearrangements with V and J called that TCRdb kept. Clones are partly lost; checked studies trace under half to an unresolved V gene and leave the rest unexplained. The sample table records about 1.1 million clones; around three quarters of these occur just once. The ten top clones hold more than 0.85% of the sample. The specimen was memory CD4+ T cells from PBMCs. The cell subset or site label of this sample denotes: CD45RA-negative fraction. These receptors all stem from a man younger than 35 in good health. Some clones in this sample may be carry-over from other donors' samples.

V gene TRBV13 combines with J gene TRBJ2-2; weak D call: TRBD1 (6 bases). The CDR3 runs to 17 residues. Per the germline V gene, CDR1 is PRHDT and CDR2 is FYEKMQ (reference sequence). V dropped 2 bases and J dropped 5 bases, with 18 bases sitting between them. The CDR3 sequence is CASSLKGQGWLTGELFF. CDR3 DNA sequence: TGTGCCAGCAGCTTAAAAGGGCAGGGGTGGCTAACCGGGGAGCTGTTTTTT. Combining the CDR3 with reference TRBV13 and TRBJ2-2 gives the whole variable domain AAGVIQSPRHLIKEKRETATLKCYPIPRHDTVYWYQQGPGQDPQFLISFYEKMQSDKGSIPDRFSAQQFSDYHSELNMSSLELGDSALYFCASSLKGQGWLTGELFFGEGSRLTVL.

This chain uses TRBV5-4 with TRBJ2-2, with TRBD1 matching over 11 bases. CDR1 is SGHNT, CDR2 YYREEE, per germline (reference sequence). The CDR3 runs 17 residues. V was pared by 1 base and J by 4 bases, with 6 bases of the junction left unmatched. The CDR3 sequence is CASSLRPGQGGTGELFF. CDR3 nucleotide sequence: TGTGCCAGCAGCTTGAGACCGGGACAGGGGGGCACCGGGGAGCTGTTTTTT.

The chain employs TRBV14 and TRBJ2-7; 10 positions agree with TRBD2. CDR1 and CDR2 from the germline V gene are SGHDN and FVKESK. This CDR3 contains 14 residues. The junction had 5 bases not matched to a gene; V was cut back by 4 bases and J by 5 bases. Here the CDR3 DNA reads TGTGCCAGCAGCCGCCTAGCGGGAGTAAACGAGCAGTACTTC. Translation gives CASSRLAGVNEQYF.

J is TRBJ2-2 and V is TRBV6-1; D is uncertain. Germline CDR1 and CDR2: MNHNS and SASEGT. V shed 1 base and J shed 5 bases, with 8 bases lying between them. The CDR3 runs to 14 residues. CDR3 protein: CASSEGPWTGELFF. In nucleotides, the CDR3 is TGTGCCAGCAGTGAAGGCCCTTGGACCGGGGAGCTGTTTTTT.

This clone appeared a single time. The chain joins TRBV5-1 to TRBJ2-1; 12 nucleotides match TRBD2. The V gene end was trimmed by 0 bases and the J gene end by 7 bases; junction bases not matched to a gene: 2. CDR3 length equals 15 residues. Germline values: CDR1 SGHRS, CDR2 YFSETQ. Here the CDR3 DNA reads TGCGCCAGCAGCTTGGGGACTAGCGGGGTTAATGAGCAGTTCTTC. This codes for CASSLGTSGVNEQFF.

The CDR3 sequence is CASSLWQANTEAFF. The CDR3 bases are TGTGCCAGCAGCTTATGGCAGGCGAACACTGAAGCTTTCTTT. The rearrangement joins TRBV7-2 to TRBJ1-1; D gene uncertain. This CDR3 is built from 14 residues. CDR1 is SGHTA, CDR2 FQGNSA, per germline. The V end was cut by 2 bases, the J end by 1 base, with 8 bases between.

The rearrangement uses TRBV2 and TRBJ2-1; D possibly corresponds to TRBD2 (5 bases). The CDR3 extends over 16 amino acids. V was shortened by 2 bases and J by 6 bases, with 17 bases between the two germline ends. Germline assignment: CDR1 SNHLY and CDR2 FYNNEI. DNA for the CDR3: TGTGCCAGCAGTGAATTTTTTGGGAAACGGGGCAATGAGCAGTTCTTC. This codes for CASSEFFGKRGNEQFF.

This clone was observed at least ten times. The chain joins TRBV10-3 to TRBJ2-5; D may correspond to TRBD1 or TRBD2 (7 bases each). Germline CDR1 and CDR2: ENHRY and SYGVKD. CDR3 length equals 16 residues. The V gene lost 0 bases and the J gene lost 4 bases, with 15 bases spanning the gap. The chain's CDR3 is CAISESVGGGAETQYF. CDR3 DNA sequence: TGTGCCATCAGTGAGTCGGTGGGAGGGGGCGCAGAGACCCAGTACTTC.

On this clone itself: The sample carries other DNA sequences with the same CDR3. This chain joins TRBV7-2 and TRBJ2-3; 7 nucleotides align to TRBD1. The J segment lost 4 bases and the V segment lost 5 bases, leaving 6 bases of the junction unmatched. CDR3 length equals 14 residues. Germline V lookup: CDR1 SGHTA, CDR2 FQGNSA. DNA of the CDR3: TGTGCCAGCAGCCTAACAGGGGTTTCAGATACGCAGTATTTT. Protein product: CASSLTGVSDTQYF.

J is TRBJ1-2 and V is TRBV4-1, with a weak D call TRBD1 (5 bases). The length of the CDR3 is 15 residues. Germline V gene sequence: CDR1 MGHRA, CDR2 YSYEKL. V gave up 1 base and J gave up 0 bases, with 9 bases separating them. CDR3 nucleotides: TGCGCCAGCAGCCAAGGACAGTTAGCTAACTATGGCTACACCTTC. Translation: CASSQGQLANYGYTF.

The chain uses TRBV11-2 and TRBJ2-1; maybe TRBD2 (5 bases). The CDR3 extends over 15 amino acids. CDR1 is SGHAT and CDR2 is FQNNGV in the germline V gene. The V and J ends lost 0 bases and 3 bases respectively, with 9 bases between them. The CDR3 sequence: CASSLDRLSYNEQFF. In DNA form, the CDR3 reads TGTGCCAGCAGCTTAGATAGACTAAGCTACAATGAGCAGTTCTTC.

This rearrangement joins TRBV27 to TRBJ1-5; 9 nucleotides align to TRBD1. J was trimmed by 2 bases and V by 6 bases; bases with no gene match: 8. The CDR3 covers 16 residues. Germline V gives CDR1 MNHEY, CDR2 SMNVEV (reference sequence). In nucleotides, the CDR3 is TGTGCCAGCAGCAAATCGACAGGGGGAGGCAATCAGCCCCAGCATTTT. Translation gives CASSKSTGGGNQPQHF.

The chain uses TRBV18 and TRBJ2-7; D unresolved. V lost 4 bases, J lost 2 bases, and 18 bases lay in between. The germline V gene encodes CDR1 KGHSH and CDR2 LQKENI. CDR3 length: 16 amino acids. The CDR3 bases are TGTGCCAGCTCACTATGGGCACCAGTGGAAGCCTACGAGCAGTACTTC. It encodes CASSLWAPVEAYEQYF.

This clone was detected only once. The genes are TRBV5-5 and TRBJ2-5; D gene uncertain. V lost 4 bases and J lost 0, with 10 bases in between. Per germline, CDR1 SGHKS and CDR2 YYEKEE (reference sequence). CDR3 length: 14 amino acids. The CDR3 bases are TGTGCCAGCAGCCAGGTCGGGCACCAAGAGACCCAGTACTTC. It yields the protein CASSQVGHQETQYF.

V is TRBV6-6 and J is TRBJ1-1; 7 bases agree with TRBD1. V shed 2 bases, J shed 11 bases, and the junction held 11 bases outside the gene matches. This CDR3 spans 14 amino acids. Germline V lookup: CDR1 MNHNY, CDR2 SVGAGI (reference sequence). CDR3 in DNA: TGTGCCAGCAGTTACCAATCGGGACAGATCTTGGCTTTCTTT. Its translation is CASSYQSGQILAFF.

The chain employs TRBV2 and TRBJ1-1, with 10 bases identical to TRBD1. The junction had 3 bases not matched to a gene; V was cut back by 2 bases and J by 6 bases. Germline V lookup: CDR1 SNHLY, CDR2 FYNNEI. This CDR3 comprises 14 residues. The CDR3 sequence: CASSERDRGPEAFF. The DNA of the CDR3 is TGTGCCAGCAGTGAAAGGGACAGGGGTCCTGAAGCTTTCTTT.

The chain joins TRBV4-1 to TRBJ2-5; maybe TRBD2 (6 bases). Germline V gene data show CDR1 as MGHRA and CDR2 as YSYEKL. The CDR3 spans 13 residues. Trimming cost V 4 bases and J 2 bases, with 8 bases left between them. CDR3 region: CASSLGLQETQYF. In DNA, the CDR3 is TGCGCCAGCAGCCTGGGACTTCAAGAGACCCAGTACTTC.

The chain links TRBV27 to TRBJ2-4, with D perhaps matching TRBD1 (6 bases). This CDR3 comprises 16 residues. Germline V CDR1 and CDR2: MNHEY, SMNVEV (reference sequence). V was clipped by 2 bases and J by 0 bases, with 11 bases between them. In nucleotides, the CDR3 is TGTGCCAGCAGTTTACGGACAGAACTAGCCAAAAACATTCAGTACTTC. Its translation: CASSLRTELAKNIQYF.

The V call is TRBV28, the J call TRBJ2-1; 7 bases match TRBD1. This CDR3 contains 14 residues. The ends lost 2 bases at V and 9 bases at J; junction bases unmatched: 7. The V gene's germline CDR1 is MDHEN and CDR2 SYDVKM. CDR3 sequence (DNA): TGTGCCAGCAGTTTACTCGACAGGGACAGTGAGCAGTTCTTC. This codes for CASSLLDRDSEQFF.

Here the CDR3 reads CASRKVGAGEKLFF. The CDR3, as DNA: TGTGCCAGCAGGAAGGTGGGGGCTGGTGAAAAACTGTTTTTT. The V and J genes are TRBV27 and TRBJ1-4; tentative D call: TRBD1 (6 bases). The CDR3 runs 14 residues. Germline CDR1 and CDR2: MNHEY and SMNVEV (reference sequence). V shed 6 bases and J shed 7 bases, with 15 bases lying between them.

J is TRBJ2-6 and V is TRBV27; possibly TRBD1 or TRBD2 for D (6 bases each). Germline V gene sequence: CDR1 MNHEY, CDR2 SMNVEV (reference sequence). This CDR3 is 18 amino acids long. V gave up 8 bases and J gave up 0 bases, with 20 bases separating them. The CDR3 DNA is TGTGCCAGCTCGCCAGACCTTCCGGGGGCCTCTGGGGCCAACGTCCTGACTTTC. Protein product: CASSPDLPGASGANVLTF.

This rearrangement joins TRBV7-9 to TRBJ1-6; TRBD1 aligns across 8 bases. Germline CDR1 SEHNR, CDR2 FQNEAQ (reference sequence). V shed 5 bases and J 9 bases; nucleotides not matched to a gene: 6. This CDR3 is 14 amino acids long. This CDR3 reads CASSPDRGGSPLHF. DNA of the CDR3: TGTGCCAGCAGCCCCGACAGGGGTGGTTCACCCCTCCACTTT.

The chain combines TRBV18 with TRBJ1-2; D unresolved. This CDR3 comprises 15 residues. CDR1 KGHSH and CDR2 LQKENI come from the germline V gene. Trimming left V 0 bases short and J 4 bases short, with 12 bases between. CDR3 loop: CASSPPPVQGYGYTF. The CDR3 nucleotides are TGTGCCAGCTCACCACCCCCGGTGCAAGGCTATGGCTACACCTTC.